One TCR beta chain is described in this entry. The source of the sample is a study of identical twins. Healthy Caucasian individuals made up all the donors. Between the trimmed V and J ends, which lost 7 bases and 3 bases, there was a span of 16 bases. The CDR3 runs 14 residues. TCRdb fed the 5' RACE reads into MiXCR, producing one record per CDR3 protein. The table shows around 490,000 distinct CDR3 sequences, with nearly 15% occurring only once. The same sample was also used in a study of yellow fever vaccine responses in identical twins.

The TCR comes from a woman aged 18-29 years in good health. Sequenced: CD4+ T cells sorted from blood. The chain combines TRBV12-3 or TRBV12-4 with TRBJ2-7; D gene uncertain. The chain's CDR3 is CASNSPERLYEQYF. The DNA for the CDR3 is TGTGCCAGCAACAGCCCGGAGCGCCTCTACGAGCAGTACTTC.